A single sample gave rise to the 6 T cell receptor beta chains below, sequenced in a study of patients and donors after allogeneic stem cell transplantation. TCRdb processed the RT-PCR reads anew with MiXCR; each CDR3 protein has one entry. The sample has approximately 200,000 distinct CDR3 sequences, around two fifths seen once. The sample was blood, either unsorted or a sorted T cell fraction (not recorded which). The receptors here all came from a human donor who was either an allogeneic HSCT recipient or a stem cell or donor lymphocyte infusion donor (not recorded which). It is not recorded whose cells these are; they may come from a transplant donor.

There are many counts of this clonotype. The gene calls are TRBV10-3 and TRBJ1-2; D is ambiguous. The CDR3 is made up of 14 amino acids. Trimming pared 4 bases from V and 4 bases from J, leaving 13 bases between. CDR1 and CDR2 (germline): ENHRY, SYGVKD. CDR3 amino acids: CAISVSARTYGYTF. The CDR3 region has the DNA TGTGCCATCAGTGTTTCCGCCCGGACCTATGGCTACACCTTC.

This clonotype appeared many times. J is TRBJ1-3 and V is TRBV12-3 or TRBV12-4; a possible D gene is TRBD1 (6 bases). The V end lost 5 bases, the J end lost 0 bases, and 17 bases lay between the germline ends. CDR3 length: 17 amino acids. CDR3 in amino acids: CASSLTRTGLSGNTIYF. CDR3 DNA: TGTGCCAGCAGTCTCACTCGAACAGGGCTCTCTGGAAACACCATATATTTT.

The CDR3 loop is CASSVWDGRHNEQFF. The CDR3 DNA reads TGTGCCAGCAGCGTTTGGGACGGACGCCACAATGAGCAGTTCTTC. The chain couples TRBV6-4 to TRBJ2-1, with D tentatively TRBD1 or TRBD2 (5 bases each). The V gene's germline CDR1 is MRHNA and CDR2 SNTAGT. This CDR3 comprises 15 residues. V dropped 6 bases and J dropped 5 bases, with 17 bases sitting between them.

The chain links TRBV27 to TRBJ1-2; no definite D call. Germline CDR1 and CDR2: MNHEY and SMNVEV (reference sequence). CDR3 size: 12 residues. V was clipped by 5 bases and J by 4 bases, with 8 bases between them. CDR3 residues: CASSDYRYGYTF. In DNA form, the CDR3 reads TGTGCCAGCAGTGACTACCGCTATGGCTACACCTTC.

The V call is TRBV12-3 or TRBV12-4, the J call TRBJ2-5, with a tentative D call TRBD2 (6 bases). This CDR3 is 14 amino acids long. V lost 6 bases to trimming and J lost 0 bases, with 11 bases between them. The CDR3 region has the DNA TGTGCCAGCAGATGGGGGGTCTACCAAGAGACCCAGTACTTC. Amino acids: CASRWGVYQETQYF.

The CDR3 sequence is CASSRDRVDGYTF. The CDR3 DNA reads TGTGCCAGCAGTAGGGACAGGGTGGATGGCTACACCTTC. The chain has TRBV12-3 or TRBV12-4 and TRBJ1-2; TRBD1 matches 9 bases. J gave up 6 bases and V 5 bases, and 4 bases lay outside the gene matches. CDR3 length: 13 residues.